The rows below give T cell receptor beta chains drawn from one sample of a study of human T cells and chemical hapten exposure. Via MiXCR, TCRdb re-called the RACE reads, giving one row per CDR3 protein. The sample has under 95,000 distinct CDR3 sequences; roughly 8.5% are singletons. Material: whole blood. The receptors were gathered from a female donor in good health. Some clones in this sample may be carry-over from other donors' samples. The CDR3 runs from the conserved cysteine through the conserved F or W. The D gene is left open where the match is weak. The size entry is marked missing in some rows and otherwise reads once, few, many or a size class.

-	TRBJ2-5	TRBV7-9	many	CASSLKGRDGETQYF	TGTGCCAGCAGCTTAAAAGGCAGGGATGGAGAGACCCAGTACTTC
-	TRBJ2-7	TRBV7-2	-	CASSLPSTGPEIYEQYF	TGTGCCAGCAGCCTCCCTAGTACCGGGCCCGAAATTTACGAGCAGTACTTC
TRBD2	TRBJ2-4	TRBV28	few	CASKTSGSGWAKNIQYF	TGTGCCAGCAAGACTAGCGGGAGTGGATGGGCCAAAAACATTCAGTACTTC
-	TRBJ2-1	TRBV7-3	few	CASSLISYGGEQFF	TGTGCCAGCAGCTTAATCTCATACGGGGGAGAGCAGTTCTTC
-	TRBJ1-1	TRBV2	few	CASLRDTNTEAFF	TGTGCCAGCCTCCGGGACACGAACACTGAAGCTTTCTTT
-	TRBJ2-3	TRBV7-2	-	CASSLARITDTQYF	TGTGCCAGCAGCTTAGCGAGAATCACAGATACGCAGTATTTT
-	TRBJ1-5	TRBV28	-	CASSRPRGSNQPQHF	TGTGCCAGCAGTCGGCCCCGGGGAAGCAATCAGCCCCAGCATTTT
-	TRBJ2-3	TRBV5-5	many	CASRLGSTDTQYF	TGTGCCAGCCGGCTCGGGAGCACAGATACGCAGTATTTT
-	TRBJ1-1	TRBV2	-	CASRTLFRDPRRAVEAFF	TGTGCCAGCAGAACGCTCTTCCGGGACCCAAGGAGGGCGGTTGAAGCTTTCTTT
-	TRBJ1-2	TRBV2	many	CASAGTGLNYGYTF	TGTGCCAGCGCCGGGACGGGACTTAACTATGGCTACACCTTC
-	TRBJ2-3	TRBV7-9	many	CASSLRGHTDTQYF	TGTGCCAGCAGCTTAAGGGGACACACAGATACGCAGTATTTT